Following are 13 T cell receptor beta chains from one sample sequenced in a study of PD-1 blockade in classical Hodgkin lymphoma. In every patient, relapse followed autologous stem cell transplantation, while exposure to brentuximab vedotin differed. TCRdb's table, derived via immunoSEQ multiplex PCR, lists solely in-frame clones and lacks some. This sample yields some 19,000 clones, of which over 65% are seen a single time; approximately 44% belongs to the top ten. The sequencing here drew on peripheral blood mononuclear cells (PBMCs), taken before the second cycle of nivolumab. The receptor set was obtained from a human donor with classical Hodgkin lymphoma.

The chain couples TRBV5-1 to TRBJ2-5, with a tentative D call TRBD2 (5 bases). The CDR3 spans 11 residues. Germline-derived CDR1 and CDR2 are SGHRS and YFSETQ. Trimming pared 2 bases from V and 7 bases from J, leaving 6 bases between. In DNA form, the CDR3 reads TGCGCCAGCAGCTTAGAGGGGACCCAGTACTTC. It specifies CASSLEGTQYF.

The rearrangement links TRBV5-1 to TRBJ1-4, with D perhaps TRBD1 (5 bases). The CDR3 is 14 residues long. Germline CDR1 is SGHRS and CDR2 is YFSETQ. Between the trimmed V and J ends, which lost 6 bases and 6 bases, there was a span of 15 bases. The DNA of the CDR3 is TGCGCCAGCAAACCCCGGGACCGCGATGAAAAACTGTTTTTT. Protein product: CASKPRDRDEKLFF.

This sequence joins TRBV5-1 and TRBJ2-7; tentative D call: TRBD1 (5 bases). Germline V gene data show CDR1 as SGHRS and CDR2 as YFSETQ. CDR3 length equals 15 residues. V dropped 0 bases and J dropped 4 bases, with 14 bases sitting between them. CDR3 residues: CASSLAGAGLYEQYF. The CDR3 DNA reads TGCGCCAGCAGCTTGGCTGGGGCAGGTCTGTACGAGCAGTACTTC.

This rearrangement joins TRBV4-1 to TRBJ2-1; 8 bases fit TRBD2. CDR1 is MGHRA, CDR2 YSYEKL, per germline. The junction had 20 bases not matched to a gene; V was cut back by 5 bases and J by 8 bases. The CDR3 contains 18 residues. The CDR3 sequence: CASSSRSPGTGGQDEQFF. In DNA form, the CDR3 reads TGCGCCAGCAGCTCAAGATCGCCGGGGACGGGGGGGCAGGATGAGCAGTTCTTC.

The chain is built from TRBV19 and TRBJ1-3, with a possible D match to TRBD1 (5 bases). This CDR3 comprises 13 residues. Germline CDR1 is LNHDA and CDR2 is SQIVND (reference sequence). Between the trimmed V and J ends, which lost 7 bases and 4 bases, there was a span of 11 bases. DNA for the CDR3: TGTGCCAGTAAATGGGGGACGGGAAACACCATATATTTT. Its protein is CASKWGTGNTIYF.

In its sample, this clone was seen a few times. V usage is TRBV6-5 and J usage is TRBJ1-2; D gene unclear. The germline CDR1 and CDR2 sequences are MNHEY and SVGAGI. The CDR3 runs to 12 residues. Trimming removed 0 bases at V and 8 bases at J, with 7 bases between. CDR3 nucleotide sequence: TGTGCCAGCAGTTACTCGAACGGAGGCTACACCTTC. Translated, it gives CASSYSNGGYTF.

Concerning this clone: This specimen includes other DNA sequences encoding the same CDR3. V gene TRBV6-6 combines with J gene TRBJ2-3; the D is unclear. CDR1 and CDR2 from the germline V gene are MNHNY and SVGAGI (reference sequence). The V gene lost 6 bases and the J gene lost 1 base, with 11 bases spanning the gap. This CDR3 region has 14 residues. CDR3 protein: CASSPDSRTDTQYF. Written as DNA, the CDR3 is TGTGCCAGCAGCCCAGACTCCCGCACAGATACGCAGTATTTT.

This clone has more than one count but fewer than ten. V gene TRBV7-2 combines with J gene TRBJ2-2; TRBD2 matches 8 bases. Germline trimming cut 1 base from V and 6 bases from J; bases unmatched to any gene: 10. CDR3 length: 17 residues. CDR1 is SGHTA, CDR2 FQGNSA, per germline. CDR3 in amino acids: CASSLVLREDNAGELFF. The CDR3 DNA sequence: TGTGCCAGCAGCTTAGTTTTGCGGGAGGATAACGCCGGGGAGCTGTTTTTT. Variable domain in full (rest from reference TRBV7-2 and TRBJ2-2): GAGVSQSPSNKVTEKGKDVELRCDPISGHTALYWYRQSLGQGLEFLIYFQGNSAPDKSGLPSDRFSAERTGGSVSTLTIQRTQQEDSAVYLCASSLVLREDNAGELFFGEGSRLTVL.

The chain employs TRBV15 and TRBJ1-1; D is uncertain. The CDR3 consists of 14 residues. Germline V lookup: CDR1 LNHNV, CDR2 YYDKDF (reference sequence). V gave up 1 base and J gave up 2 bases, with 8 bases separating them. Written as DNA, the CDR3 is TGTGCCACCAGCAGAGGTAGACACAACACTGAAGCTTTCTTT. It yields the protein CATSRGRHNTEAFF.

This rearrangement joins TRBV6-5 to TRBJ2-3; a possible D gene is TRBD2 (6 bases). Germline-derived CDR1 and CDR2 are MNHEY and SVGAGI. There are 15 residues in the CDR3. With 5 bases removed from V and 6 bases from J, the gap between germline ends came to 18 bases. The CDR3 DNA is TGTGCCAGCAGTAAAGGACACGGCGGGGTGGATACGCAGTATTTT. Translation gives CASSKGHGGVDTQYF.

The chain couples TRBV5-8 to TRBJ2-5, with TRBD1 as a possible D gene (6 bases). The CDR3 runs 17 residues. V lost 0 bases, J lost 1 base, and 16 bases lay in between. CDR1 SGHTS and CDR2 YDEGEE come from the germline V gene. The CDR3 spells CASSLVGQPISQETQYF. CDR3 bases: TGTGCCAGCAGCTTGGTCGGACAGCCAATCTCCCAAGAGACCCAGTACTTC.

The V and J genes are TRBV9 and TRBJ1-6; D is unclear. The CDR3 is 14 amino acids. V was pared by 0 bases and J by 10 bases, with 11 bases between. Per the germline V gene, CDR1 is SGDLS and CDR2 is YYNGEE. CDR3 sequence: CASSVEVSGSPLHF. The CDR3 DNA follows: TGTGCCAGCAGCGTAGAGGTCTCGGGGTCACCCCTCCACTTT.

V and J are TRBV6-5 and TRBJ2-5; 7 bases are a match to TRBD2. CDR1 MNHEY and CDR2 SVGAGI come from the germline V gene. The J segment lost 3 bases and the V segment lost 2 bases, leaving 6 bases of the junction unmatched. The CDR3 is 15 residues long. CDR3 protein: CASSYSGTTEETQYF. CDR3 sequence (DNA): TGTGCCAGCAGTTACAGCGGGACGACCGAAGAGACCCAGTACTTC.